These 13 T cell receptor beta chains came from one sample sequenced in a study of blood T cell repertoires in COVID-19. Only in-frame clones appear in the TCRdb table, and some are missing; sequencing was by immunoSEQ multiplex PCR. This table has 65,000 to 75,000 clones, about nine tenths appearing once. The sequenced sample was peripheral blood. The source is a woman of 80 years or more with active or convalescent COVID-19.

This clone showed up just once. The rearrangement links TRBV7-9 to TRBJ2-7; D is perhaps TRBD1 (5 bases). Germline CDR1 is SEHNR and CDR2 is FQNEAQ (reference sequence). CDR3 length: 16 residues. V shed 2 bases and J shed 3 bases, with 17 bases lying between them. In DNA, the CDR3 is TGTGCCAGCAGCTTAAGGTCGACAGTAGAAAGCTACGAGCAGTACTTC. It is translated as CASSLRSTVESYEQYF. The complete variable domain, with remaining parts taken from reference TRBV7-9 and TRBJ2-7, reads DTGVSQNPRHKITKRGQNVTFRCDPISEHNRLYWYRQTLGQGPEFLTYFQNEAQLEKSRLLSDRFSAERPKGSFSTLEIQRTEQGDSAMYLCASSLRSTVESYEQYFGPGTRLTVT.

This chain joins TRBV10-3 and TRBJ2-2; D not resolved. With 10 bases removed from V and 1 base from J, the gap between germline ends came to 10 bases. Germline V gene sequence: CDR1 ENHRY, CDR2 SYGVKD. This CDR3 is 13 amino acids long. The CDR3: CASTTGNTGELFF. CDR3 sequence (DNA): TGTGCCAGTACAACGGGGAACACCGGGGAGCTGTTTTTT.

This chain joins TRBV7-2 and TRBJ2-3; TRBD1 might be the D (6 bases). This CDR3 contains 14 residues. The ends were cut back, 1 base at V and 1 base at J, with 6 bases in the middle. Germline CDR1 is SGHTA and CDR2 is FQGNSA. CDR3: CASSLEGGTDTQYF. The CDR3 DNA sequence: TGTGCCAGCAGCTTAGAGGGGGGCACAGATACGCAGTATTTT.

The genes are TRBV18 and TRBJ1-6; 9 nucleotides align to TRBD1. V dropped 6 bases and J dropped 4; count of bases not matched to a gene: 10. Germline lookup yields CDR1 KGHSH and CDR2 LQKENI. The length of the CDR3 is 17 residues. CDR3: CASSIPGQGPYNSPLHF. The DNA for the CDR3 is TGTGCCAGCTCCATCCCGGGACAGGGTCCGTATAATTCACCCCTCCACTTT.

The sample holds a few counts of this clone. The chain uses TRBV5-1 and TRBJ2-5; no clear D. Trimming cost V 2 bases and J 2 bases, with 10 bases left between them. Germline values: CDR1 SGHRS, CDR2 YFSETQ. The CDR3 is 14 amino acids. The CDR3 coding sequence is TGCGCCAGCAGCTTTGGAGCTCCTCAAGAGACCCAGTACTTC. It encodes CASSFGAPQETQYF.

The CDR3 sequence: CASSSGLAGGTDTQYF. CDR3 nucleotides: TGTGCCAGCAGCTCGGGACTAGCGGGAGGTACAGATACGCAGTATTTT. The chain uses TRBV11-2 and TRBJ2-3; 15 positions agree with TRBD2. Germline CDR1 SGHAT, CDR2 FQNNGV. V was clipped by 4 bases and J by 3 bases; unmatched bases: 2. This CDR3 region has 16 residues.

The chain is built from TRBV11-2 and TRBJ2-7; D is uncertain. Trimming removed 7 bases from V and 4 bases from J, with 17 bases in between. This CDR3 region has 14 residues. Germline V CDR1 and CDR2: SGHAT, FQNNGV. CDR3 bases: TGTGCCAGCACCTCTCTCGTTCTAGGTTACGAGCAGTACTTC. It translates to CASTSLVLGYEQYF.

Here the CDR3 DNA reads TGTGCCAGCAGCTTACAGGGGGCCTTTTACAATGAGCAGTTCTTC. Translated: CASSLQGAFYNEQFF. The genes are TRBV7-6 and TRBJ2-1; 8 positions match TRBD1. Losses at the gene ends were 2 bases for V and 4 bases for J; bases not matched to a gene: 4. The CDR3 consists of 15 residues. The germline CDR1 and CDR2 sequences are SGHVS and FNYEAQ.

CDR3 sequence reads: CASSHLAGPAFTGELFF. Written as DNA, the CDR3 is TGCGCCAGCAGCCACCTAGCGGGACCTGCGTTTACCGGGGAGCTGTTTTTT. The chain uses TRBV4-1 and TRBJ2-2, with TRBD2 identical over 9 bases. V shed 3 bases, J shed 5 bases, and the junction held 10 bases outside the gene matches. The CDR3 sequence is 17 residues long. Germline V lookup: CDR1 MGHRA, CDR2 YSYEKL.

The chain employs TRBV6-5 and TRBJ1-6; 8 nucleotides match TRBD1. The CDR3 consists of 15 residues. The V and J ends lost 6 bases and 9 bases, in that order; junction bases with no gene match: 10. Germline lookup yields CDR1 MNHEY and CDR2 SVGAGI. CDR3 in DNA: TGTGCCAGCAGCACAGGACAGGGCGAGGCTTCACCCCTCCACTTT. It is translated as CASSTGQGEASPLHF.

This chain links TRBV6-2 or TRBV6-3 with TRBJ2-2, with TRBD2 matching 12 bases. There are 18 residues in the CDR3. V trimming: 2 bases; J trimming: 3 bases; junction bases outside the gene matches: 7. The germline V gene encodes CDR1 MNHEY and CDR2 SVGEGT. Here the CDR3 reads CASSYLRTSGVYTGELFF. The CDR3 DNA sequence: TGTGCCAGCAGTTACCTCAGGACTAGCGGGGTCTACACCGGGGAGCTGTTTTTT.

Written as DNA, the CDR3 is TGTGCCAGGACTTACAGGGGGCGCTCCTACGAGCAGTACTTC. Protein sequence: CARTYRGRSYEQYF. The V and J genes are TRBV19 and TRBJ2-7; TRBD1 aligns across 9 bases. This CDR3 comprises 14 residues. CDR1 is LNHDA and CDR2 is SQIVND in the germline V gene (reference sequence). Losses at the gene ends were 9 bases for V and 0 bases for J; bases not matched to a gene: 6. The whole variable domain, filled in from reference TRBV19 and TRBJ2-7, reads DGGITQSPKYLFRKEGQNVTLSCEQNLNHDAMYWYRQDPGQGLRLIYYSQIVNDFQKGDIAEGYSVSREKKESFPLTVTSAQKNPTAFYLCARTYRGRSYEQYFGPGTRLTVT.

The V gene is TRBV6-2 or TRBV6-3, the J gene TRBJ2-2, with 8 bases aligning to TRBD1. This CDR3 is 16 amino acids long. From germline, CDR1 is MNHEY and CDR2 SVGEGT. With 2 bases clipped from V and 1 base from J, the junction kept 3 bases outside the gene matches. The CDR3 nucleotides read TGTGCCAGCAGTTACGCCGGGACAGGGAACACCGGGGAGCTGTTTTTT. Protein: CASSYAGTGNTGELFF.